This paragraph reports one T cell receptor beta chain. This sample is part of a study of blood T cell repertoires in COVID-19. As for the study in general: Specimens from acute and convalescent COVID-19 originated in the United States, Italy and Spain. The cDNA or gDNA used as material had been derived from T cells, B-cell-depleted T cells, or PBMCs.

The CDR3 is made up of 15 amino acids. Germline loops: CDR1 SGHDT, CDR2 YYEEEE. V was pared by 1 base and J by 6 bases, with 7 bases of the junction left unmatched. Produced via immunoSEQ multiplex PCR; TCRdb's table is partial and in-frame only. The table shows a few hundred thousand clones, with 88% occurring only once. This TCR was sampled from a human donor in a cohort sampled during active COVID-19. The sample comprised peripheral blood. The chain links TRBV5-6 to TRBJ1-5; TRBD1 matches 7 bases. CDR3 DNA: TGTGCCAGCAGCTTGAGACAGGGATTCGGTCAGCCCCAGCATTTT. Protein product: CASSLRQGFGQPQHF.